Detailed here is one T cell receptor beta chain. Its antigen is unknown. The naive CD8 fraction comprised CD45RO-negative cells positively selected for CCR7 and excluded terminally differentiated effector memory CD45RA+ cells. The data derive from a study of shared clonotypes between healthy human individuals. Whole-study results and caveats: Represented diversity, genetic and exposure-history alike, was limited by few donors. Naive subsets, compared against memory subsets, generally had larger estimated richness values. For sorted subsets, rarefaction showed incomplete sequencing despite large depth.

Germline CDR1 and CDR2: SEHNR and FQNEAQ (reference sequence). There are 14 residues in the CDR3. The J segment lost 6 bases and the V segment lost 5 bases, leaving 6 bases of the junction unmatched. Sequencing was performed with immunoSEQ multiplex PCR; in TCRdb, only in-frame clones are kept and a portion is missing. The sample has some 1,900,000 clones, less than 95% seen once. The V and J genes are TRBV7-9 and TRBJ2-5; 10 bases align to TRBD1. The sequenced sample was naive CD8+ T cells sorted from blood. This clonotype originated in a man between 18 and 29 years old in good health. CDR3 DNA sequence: TGTGCCAGCAGCACCGGGACAGGGGATAAGACCCAGTACTTC. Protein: CASSTGTGDKTQYF.